The following is a T cell receptor (beta chain) sequence with its context. The study assigned cohorts using participant-reported clinical history. Original methodology: Scientists estimated how many nucleated cells there were by amplifying reference gene primers. Generated by immunoSEQ multiplex PCR, the TCRdb table keeps only in-frame clones and is missing some. V and J calls and clone size are those listed in that table; D and trimming were worked out from the DNA. The top ten hold 2% to 2.5% of the sample, which has roughly 430,000 clones, roughly 88% seen once. The data originate from a study of blood T cell repertoires in COVID-19. The CDR3 totals 19 residues.

Sequenced: PBMCs or T cells enriched from blood (not recorded which). This chain links TRBV21-1 with TRBJ2-1; TRBD2 is the table's D call, not checked against the DNA. TRBV21-1 is recorded as a pseudogene. The receptor comes from a middle-aged woman with acute COVID-19. CDR3 region: CASSKPGLAKGSSYNEQFF. The DNA of the CDR3 is TGTGCCAGCAGCAAACCGGGACTAGCCAAGGGGAGCTCCTACAATGAGCAGTTCTTC.